The clone carrying this T cell receptor beta chain occurred a few times. The antigen is undetermined. A universal primer site was created by template switching, with the cDNA bearing unique molecular identifiers. In TCRdb, the 5' RACE reads were re-called with MiXCR into one record per CDR3 protein. Of around 650,000 distinct CDR3 sequences in the sample, roughly 7.2% were seen once. The sample is drawn from a study of identical twins. Study results and caveats: Memory repertoires lacked the insertion deficit that abundant cord blood beta clonotypes showed.

The CDR3 spans 14 residues. Germline loops: CDR1 DFQATT, CDR2 SNEGSKA (reference sequence). Trimming shortened V by 2 bases and J by 7 bases, and 12 bases separated the two germline ends. The sample was also linked to a second study, of yellow fever vaccine responses in identical twins. That paper states: Reportedly, twins showed a vaccine T cell response that looked partly convergent and partly personalized.

The material sequenced was PBMCs. V and J are TRBV20-1 and TRBJ1-6; perhaps TRBD1 as D (5 bases). This TCR came from a woman aged 18-29 years in good health. The CDR3 DNA sequence: TGCAGTGCTAGATTCGACAGTAACAATTCACCCCTCCACTTT. Amino acids: CSARFDSNNSPLHF.